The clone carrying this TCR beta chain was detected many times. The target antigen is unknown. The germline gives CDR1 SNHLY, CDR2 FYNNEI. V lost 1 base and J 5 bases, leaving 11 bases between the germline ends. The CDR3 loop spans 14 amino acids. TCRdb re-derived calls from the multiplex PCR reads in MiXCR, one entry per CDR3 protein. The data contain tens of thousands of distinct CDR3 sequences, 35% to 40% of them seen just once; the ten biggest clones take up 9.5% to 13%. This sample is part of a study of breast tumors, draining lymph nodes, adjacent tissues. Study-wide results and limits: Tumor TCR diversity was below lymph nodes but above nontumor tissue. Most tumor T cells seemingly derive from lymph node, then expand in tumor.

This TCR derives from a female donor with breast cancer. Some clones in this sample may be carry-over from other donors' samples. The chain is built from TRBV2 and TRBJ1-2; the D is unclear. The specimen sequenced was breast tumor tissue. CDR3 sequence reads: CASSEGGSPYGYTF. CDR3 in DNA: TGTGCCAGCAGTGAAGGTGGGTCCCCTTATGGCTACACCTTC.